These 20 T cell receptor beta chains share one sample of origin, sequenced in a study of blood T cell repertoires in COVID-19. Profiling relied on immunoSEQ multiplex PCR, and the TCRdb table lists in-frame clones only, not all of them. The repertoire holds roughly 38,000 clones, with 81% as singletons. Specimen: peripheral blood. These receptors came from a man aged 35-49 years with active or convalescent COVID-19.

The V and J genes are TRBV5-1 and TRBJ2-7; 15 bases are shared with TRBD2. This CDR3 comprises 16 residues. V shed 0 bases, J shed 7 bases, and the junction held 5 bases outside the gene matches. In germline, CDR1 is SGHRS, CDR2 YFSETQ. Here the CDR3 reads CASSLVGTSGGLEQYF. As DNA, the CDR3 is TGCGCCAGCAGCTTGGTAGGGACTAGCGGGGGGCTGGAGCAGTACTTC.

V is TRBV7-2 and J is TRBJ2-2; unclear D gene. The CDR3 is 14 amino acids. Germline lookup yields CDR1 SGHTA and CDR2 FQGNSA. V was trimmed by 4 bases and J by 0 bases, leaving 6 bases between them. This CDR3 is CASSSTTNTGELFF. For the CDR3, the DNA is TGTGCCAGCAGCTCGACAACGAACACCGGGGAGCTGTTTTTT.

This chain joins TRBV4-1 and TRBJ1-5; 7 bases match TRBD1. The germline gives CDR1 MGHRA, CDR2 YSYEKL. Trimming took 4 bases from V and 1 from J; bases not matched to a gene: 7. This CDR3 contains 16 residues. CDR3 DNA sequence: TGCGCCAGCAGCCGTGGGACAGCAGGGAGCAATCAGCCCCAGCATTTT. This encodes CASSRGTAGSNQPQHF.

The chain uses TRBV28 and TRBJ2-5; D possibly corresponds to TRBD1 (6 bases). The CDR3 is 13 amino acids. Germline CDR1 and CDR2: MDHEN and SYDVKM. V lost 7 bases and J 6 bases, leaving 15 bases between the germline ends. CDR3 region: CASIKQGTKTQYF. In nucleotides, the CDR3 is TGTGCCAGCATTAAACAGGGAACGAAGACCCAGTACTTC.

The chain links TRBV7-8 to TRBJ2-5; a possible D gene is TRBD1 (5 bases). Looked up from germline, CDR1 is SGHVS and CDR2 is FQNEAQ. The CDR3 is 14 residues long. V dropped 0 bases and J dropped 4 bases, with 9 bases sitting between them. This CDR3 is CASSLASQGETQYF. CDR3 bases: TGTGCCAGCAGCTTAGCAAGTCAGGGAGAGACCCAGTACTTC. The full variable domain, completed using reference TRBV7-8 and TRBJ2-5, is GAGVSQSPRYKVAKRGQDVALRCDPISGHVSLFWYQQALGQGPEFLTYFQNEAQLDKSGLPSDRFFAERPEGSVSTLKIQRTQQEDSAVYLCASSLASQGETQYFGPGTRLLVL.

This chain connects TRBV6-5 to TRBJ1-2, with TRBD1 as a possible D gene (5 bases). The germline gives CDR1 MNHEY, CDR2 SVGAGI. Trimming removed 6 bases from V and 8 bases from J, with 16 bases in between. The CDR3 contains 13 residues. CDR3 sequence: CASSVGTGDGYTF. The CDR3 nucleotides read TGTGCCAGCAGCGTAGGTACAGGAGACGGCTACACCTTC.

In this sample, this clone turned up once. The chain couples TRBV27 to TRBJ2-7; 8 nucleotides align to TRBD1. V was clipped by 6 bases and J by 3 bases; unmatched bases: 13. The germline gives CDR1 MNHEY, CDR2 SMNVEV (reference sequence). The CDR3 covers 16 residues. In nucleotides, the CDR3 is TGTGCCAGCAGCCTTGAGGGGACAGGTATCTTCTACGAGCAGTACTTC. Amino acids: CASSLEGTGIFYEQYF.

This clone was observed many times. This chain connects TRBV2 to TRBJ1-5; D is perhaps TRBD1 (5 bases). Germline V CDR1 and CDR2: SNHLY, FYNNEI. The CDR3 length is 16 residues. The germline V and J ends were trimmed by 3 bases and 0 bases, with 12 bases remaining between them. The CDR3 DNA reads as TGTGCCAGCAGTGAGTGGGGGGAATATAGCAATCAGCCCCAGCATTTT. Translation: CASSEWGEYSNQPQHF.

This rearrangement joins TRBV7-2 to TRBJ1-2, with D hard to call. Germline-derived CDR1 and CDR2 are SGHTA and FQGNSA. The CDR3 is made up of 12 amino acids. V shed 5 bases and J shed 8 bases, with 12 bases lying between them. Here the CDR3 DNA reads TGTGCCAGCAGCCTCGGGAGTCAGGGCTACACCTTC. It encodes CASSLGSQGYTF.

The V gene is TRBV5-4, the J gene TRBJ1-1; TRBD1 matches at 8 bases. The germline gives CDR1 SGHNT, CDR2 YYREEE (reference sequence). This CDR3 region has 12 residues. Trimming at V came to 5 bases and at J to 3 bases, leaving 0 bases not matched to a gene. DNA of the CDR3: TGTGCCAGCAGGGGACAGGACACTGAAGCTTTCTTT. The encoded protein is CASRGQDTEAFF.

The table lists this clone with many counts. V usage is TRBV15 and J usage is TRBJ1-2; TRBD1 matches 8 bases. CDR1 LNHNV and CDR2 YYDKDF come from the germline V gene (reference sequence). The V and J ends lost 7 bases and 8 bases, in that order; junction bases with no gene match: 6. This CDR3 is 12 amino acids long. The CDR3 is CATTTTGEGYTF. The CDR3, as DNA: TGTGCCACCACGACGACAGGGGAAGGCTACACCTTC.

This clone was recorded many times. V and J are TRBV5-4 and TRBJ1-1; TRBD1 agrees at 8 bases. J lost 1 base, V lost 0 bases, and 8 bases had no gene match. Germline CDR1 reads SGHNT; CDR2 reads YYREEE (reference sequence). CDR3 size: 17 residues. The CDR3 DNA reads TGTGCCAGCAGCTTGGGTAGTCGGACAGGGAAGAACACTGAAGCTTTCTTT. Its translation: CASSLGSRTGKNTEAFF. Complete variable domain (other parts from reference TRBV5-4 and TRBJ1-1): ETGVTQSPTHLIKTRGQQVTLRCSSQSGHNTVSWYQQALGQGPQFIFQYYREEENGRGNFPPRFSGLQFPNYSSELNVNALELDDSALYLCASSLGSRTGKNTEAFFGQGTRLTVV.

The V gene is TRBV19, the J gene TRBJ1-1; D gene uncertain. In germline, CDR1 is LNHDA, CDR2 SQIVND (reference sequence). This CDR3 is built from 15 residues. Trimming left V 5 bases short and J 0 bases short, with 13 bases between. CDR3 region: CASSLQVGLNTEAFF. CDR3 nucleotides: TGTGCCAGTAGTCTCCAGGTGGGCCTGAACACTGAAGCTTTCTTT.

V and J are TRBV30 and TRBJ1-3; D gene unclear. Trimming pared 6 bases from V and 4 bases from J, leaving 13 bases between. The CDR3 totals 13 residues. Per the germline V gene, CDR1 is GTSNPN and CDR2 is SVGIG (reference sequence). CDR3 sequence: CACQRDVGNTIYF. The CDR3 DNA is TGTGCCTGCCAGCGGGATGTGGGAAACACCATATATTTT.

This clone came up once. The J gene is TRBJ2-2, the V gene TRBV5-4, with 8 bases lining up with TRBD1. Germline V CDR1 and CDR2: SGHNT, YYREEE (reference sequence). V trimming: 2 bases; J trimming: 5 bases; junction bases outside the gene matches: 8. The CDR3 extends over 16 amino acids. The CDR3 sequence: CASSFRQGALTGELFF. In DNA, the CDR3 is TGTGCCAGCAGCTTTCGTCAGGGGGCGCTTACCGGGGAGCTGTTTTTT.

This clone was recorded at least ten times. The chain is built from TRBV5-1 and TRBJ1-1; the match to TRBD1 covers 8 bases. The CDR3 has 16 amino acids. Looked up from germline, CDR1 is SGHRS and CDR2 is YFSETQ. The V and J ends lost 2 bases and 4 bases, in that order; junction bases with no gene match: 10. The CDR3 bases are TGCGCCAGCAGCTTACACCCGACAGGGGCGGGCACTGAAGCTTTCTTT. As protein: CASSLHPTGAGTEAFF.

The chain links TRBV9 to TRBJ1-2; D is possibly TRBD1 (5 bases). Trimming took 0 bases from V and 2 from J, leaving 11 bases between them. Looked up from germline, CDR1 is SGDLS and CDR2 is YYNGEE. The CDR3 length is 15 residues. The CDR3 nucleotides read TGTGCCAGCAGCGTAGGGTCAGGGAGGAACTATGGCTACACCTTC. Amino acid sequence: CASSVGSGRNYGYTF.

The chain joins TRBV3-1 (or the pseudogene TRBV3-2) to TRBJ2-2; 7 nucleotides agree with TRBD2. Germline V lookup: CDR1 LGHDT, CDR2 YNNKEL (reference sequence). V lost 4 bases to trimming and J lost 5 bases; unmatched junction nucleotides: 1. The CDR3 contains 13 residues. DNA for the CDR3: TGTGCCAGCAGCCGACTAGCAACCGGGGAGCTGTTTTTT. Its protein is CASSRLATGELFF.

This chain links TRBV27 with TRBJ1-1; D gene ambiguous. The germline V gene encodes CDR1 MNHEY and CDR2 SMNVEV (reference sequence). Trimming took 3 bases from V and 1 from J, leaving 9 bases between them. The CDR3 runs 14 residues. CDR3: CASSFLGENTEAFF. Here the CDR3 DNA reads TGTGCCAGCAGTTTCCTCGGAGAGAACACTGAAGCTTTCTTT.

The J gene is TRBJ1-6, the V gene TRBV12-3 or TRBV12-4; D not resolved. The CDR3 runs to 13 residues. V lost 5 bases and J 13 bases, leaving 15 bases between the germline ends. The CDR3 reads CASSTALTGPLHF. In DNA form, the CDR3 reads TGTGCCAGCAGTACCGCCCTGACCGGGCCCCTCCACTTT.